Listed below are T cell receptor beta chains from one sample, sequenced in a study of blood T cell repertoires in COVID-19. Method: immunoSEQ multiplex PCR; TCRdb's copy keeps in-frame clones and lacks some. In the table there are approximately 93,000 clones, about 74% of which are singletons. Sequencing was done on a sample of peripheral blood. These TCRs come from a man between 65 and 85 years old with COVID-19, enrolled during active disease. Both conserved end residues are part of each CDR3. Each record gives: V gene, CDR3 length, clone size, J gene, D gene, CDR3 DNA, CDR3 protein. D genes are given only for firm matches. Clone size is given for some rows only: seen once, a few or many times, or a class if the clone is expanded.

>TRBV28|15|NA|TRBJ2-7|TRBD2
TGTGCCAGCAGTCCCCCGGGGGGGAGCTCCTACGAGCAGTACTTC
CASSPPGGSSYEQYF
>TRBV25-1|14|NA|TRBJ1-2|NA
TGTGCCAGCAGTGAATGGGGAGCTAACTATGGCTACACCTTC
CASSEWGANYGYTF
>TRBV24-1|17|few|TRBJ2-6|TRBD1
TGTGCCACCAGTCCGGGACAGGGGGACTCTGGGGCCAACGTCCTGACTTTC
CATSPGQGDSGANVLTF
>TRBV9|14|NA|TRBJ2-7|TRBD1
TGTGCCAGCAGCCCGGGACAGTTAACCTACGAGCAGTACTTC
CASSPGQLTYEQYF
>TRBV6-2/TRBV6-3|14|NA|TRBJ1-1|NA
TGTGCCAGCAGTCTCACCCAGGGGCGTACTGAAGCTTTCTTT
CASSLTQGRTEAFF
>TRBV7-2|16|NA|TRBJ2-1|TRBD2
TGTGCCAGCAGGGCCGGGACTAGCGGCTCCTACAATGAGCAGTTCTTC
CASRAGTSGSYNEQFF
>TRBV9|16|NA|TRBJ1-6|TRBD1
TGTGCCAGCAGCCCGGGACAGGGGGCGCTTAATTCACCCCTCCACTTT
CASSPGQGALNSPLHF
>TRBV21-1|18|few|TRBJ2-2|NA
TGTGCCAGCAGCTTGAGCGGGAGCTCCCAACTAAACACCGGGGAGCTGTTTTTT
CASSLSGSSQLNTGELFF
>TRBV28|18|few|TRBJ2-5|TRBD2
TGTGCCAGCAGTTTATCCCCTTCGACTAGCGGGGGAACAGAGACCCAGTACTTC
CASSLSPSTSGGTETQYF
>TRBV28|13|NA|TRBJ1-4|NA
TGTGCCAGCATTGGGCCAGGGGTGGAAAAACTGTTTTTT
CASIGPGVEKLFF
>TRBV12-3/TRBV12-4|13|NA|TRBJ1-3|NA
TGTGCCAGCAGCCACACGGAGGGAAACACCATATATTTT
CASSHTEGNTIYF
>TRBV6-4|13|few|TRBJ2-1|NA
TGTGCCAGCAGCCTCCTAGTCAGGGGTGAGCAGTTCTTC
CASSLLVRGEQFF
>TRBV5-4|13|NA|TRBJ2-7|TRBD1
TGTGCCAGCAGCTGGGACAGGGGGGGAGAGCAGTACTTC
CASSWDRGGEQYF
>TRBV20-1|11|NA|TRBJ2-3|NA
TGCAGTGCCGGGGAGGCAGATACGCAGTATTTT
CSAGEADTQYF
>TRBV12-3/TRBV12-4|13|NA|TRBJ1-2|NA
TGTGCCAGCAGCAAACCCGGAGGCTATGGCTACACCTTC
CASSKPGGYGYTF
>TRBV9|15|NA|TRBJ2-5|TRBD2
TGTGCCAGCAGCGTCCTTAGCGGGATAGAAGAGACCCAGTACTTC
CASSVLSGIEETQYF
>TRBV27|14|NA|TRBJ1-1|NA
TGTGCCAGCAGTTTTTCCCAGGGCACCACTGAAGCTTTCTTT
CASSFSQGTTEAFF
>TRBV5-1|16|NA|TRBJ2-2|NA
TGCGCCAGCAGCCCTGGGACACTTTCGAACACCGGGGAGCTGTTTTTT
CASSPGTLSNTGELFF
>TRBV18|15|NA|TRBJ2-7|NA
TGTGCCAGCTCAAGTACAGGTCACGGAGATTACGAGCAGTACTTC
CASSSTGHGDYEQYF
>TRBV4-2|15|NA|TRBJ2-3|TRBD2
TGTGCCAGCACCGAACGGGGGGTGAGGATTGATACGCAGTATTTT
CASTERGVRIDTQYF
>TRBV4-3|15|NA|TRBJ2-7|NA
TGCGCCAGCAGCCAAGATCGGGGAGAAATCTACGAGCAGTACTTC
CASSQDRGEIYEQYF
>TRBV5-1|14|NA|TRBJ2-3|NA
TGCGCCAGCAGCTTGTACCAGCAGGCAGATACGCAGTATTTT
CASSLYQQADTQYF
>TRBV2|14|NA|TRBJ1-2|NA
TGTGCCAGCAAATTGGGGGGTGGGAACTATGGCTACACCTTC
CASKLGGGNYGYTF
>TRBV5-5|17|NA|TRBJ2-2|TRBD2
TGTGCCAGCAGCTCCTGGGGGGGAGTCCCCAACACCGGGGAGCTGTTTTTT
CASSSWGGVPNTGELFF
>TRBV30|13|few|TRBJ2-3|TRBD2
TGTGCCTCCACTAGCGTGTTCACAGATACGCAGTATTTT
CASTSVFTDTQYF
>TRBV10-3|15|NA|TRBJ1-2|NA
TGTGCCATCAGTGAGTCGAGGGGAGGACGCTATGGCTACACCTTC
CAISESRGGRYGYTF
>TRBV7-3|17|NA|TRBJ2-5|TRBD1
TGTGCCAGCAGCTTGGGTGCGGGACAGGGAGCCGTCGGGACCCAGTACTTC
CASSLGAGQGAVGTQYF
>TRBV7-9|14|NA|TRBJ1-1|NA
TGTGCCAGCAGGCGCACAGGGTTTTGGACTGAAGCTTTCTTT
CASRRTGFWTEAFF
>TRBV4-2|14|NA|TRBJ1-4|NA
TGTGCCAGCAGCCGCCCTATAACAGGGGAAAAACTGTTTTTT
CASSRPITGEKLFF
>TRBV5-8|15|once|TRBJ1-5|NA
TGTGCCAGCAGCTTGGTGGCAGGGTTTCATCAGCCCCAGCATTTT
CASSLVAGFHQPQHF
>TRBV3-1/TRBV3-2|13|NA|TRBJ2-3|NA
TGTGCCAGCAGCCAGGGGGGAAGAGATACGCAGTATTTT
CASSQGGRDTQYF